The next 32 T cell receptor beta chains were all read from a single sample in a study of blood T cell repertoires in COVID-19. Sequencing was performed with immunoSEQ multiplex PCR; in TCRdb, only in-frame clones are kept and a portion is missing. This sample has approximately 230,000 clones, with around 89% found just once. The sequencing input was PBMCs or T cells enriched from blood (not recorded which). These receptors all come from a woman in her twenties or thirties who had recovered from COVID-19.

J is TRBJ1-2 and V is TRBV4-2; D gene uncertain. The CDR3 contains 15 residues. V lost 1 base and J lost 3, with 12 bases in between. Germline assignment: CDR1 LGHNA and CDR2 YNFKEQ. CDR3 coding DNA: TGTGCCAGCAGCCAAGTAATAGAGGGAGACTATGGCTACACCTTC. Its translation: CASSQVIEGDYGYTF.

This clone occurred once. The CDR3 DNA sequence: TGCGCCAGCAGCTTGGTTCGGGACAGCCGGAGCGGGGAGCTGTTTTTT. Its translation: CASSLVRDSRSGELFF. J is TRBJ2-2 and V is TRBV5-1, with 7 bases that match TRBD1. The V gene end was trimmed by 0 bases and the J gene end by 7 bases; junction bases not matched to a gene: 9. Germline CDR1 SGHRS, CDR2 YFSETQ. The CDR3 totals 16 residues.

The V gene is TRBV4-1, the J gene TRBJ2-4; 7 bases align to TRBD1. The CDR3 is 15 amino acids. After removal of 0 bases from V and 6 bases from J, the junction contained 5 bases not matched to a gene. Germline CDR1 is MGHRA and CDR2 is YSYEKL. The DNA for the CDR3 is TGCGCCAGCAGCCAAGACGGGACAGCTTTAAACATTCAGTACTTC. Translation gives CASSQDGTALNIQYF.

J is TRBJ2-1 and V is TRBV5-4, with 9 bases aligning to TRBD2. Germline CDR1 SGHNT, CDR2 YYREEE (reference sequence). CDR3 length equals 16 residues. V lost 5 bases to trimming and J lost 6 bases; unmatched junction nucleotides: 12. The CDR3 nucleotides are TGTGCCAGCAGTCCGTATAGCGGGAGTAGGTCCAATGAGCAGTTCTTC. Its protein is CASSPYSGSRSNEQFF.

The V and J genes are TRBV10-3 and TRBJ2-1, with a possible D match to TRBD2 (6 bases). Germline V gene data show CDR1 as ENHRY and CDR2 as SYGVKD. V shed 10 bases and J shed 6 bases, with 7 bases lying between them. CDR3 length: 10 residues. In DNA, the CDR3 is TGTGCCACCGGGGGCAATGAGCAGTTCTTC. It is translated as CATGGNEQFF.

The V and J genes are TRBV27 and TRBJ2-3; TRBD2 agrees at 7 bases. From germline, CDR1 is MNHEY and CDR2 SMNVEV (reference sequence). The CDR3 is 16 residues long. V gave up 0 bases and J gave up 0 bases; unmatched junction bases: 3. Here the CDR3 reads CASSLSSGTSTDTQYF. CDR3 nucleotides: TGTGCCAGCAGTTTATCCAGCGGGACTAGCACAGATACGCAGTATTTT.

CDR3 sequence (DNA): TGTGCCAGTAGTAAAGGGATTTATGGGACTAGCGGACTGACGGGCTCCTACGAGCAGTACTTC. Translated: CASSKGIYGTSGLTGSYEQYF. The V and J genes are TRBV19 and TRBJ2-7, with TRBD2 identical over 11 bases. The V gene end was trimmed by 4 bases and the J gene end by 0 bases; junction bases not matched to a gene: 20. CDR3 length: 21 residues. The germline CDR1 and CDR2 sequences are LNHDA and SQIVND (reference sequence).

This clone has just one count. V usage is TRBV7-9 and J usage is TRBJ2-7; 8 bases map to TRBD1. Germline CDR1 is SEHNR and CDR2 is FQNEAQ (reference sequence). J lost 5 bases, V lost 4 bases, and 7 bases had no gene match. The CDR3 length is 14 residues. The chain's CDR3 is CASSSTGESDEQYF. CDR3 nucleotides: TGTGCCAGCAGCTCGACAGGGGAGAGCGACGAGCAGTACTTC.

About this clone: The sample contains more than one DNA sequence encoding this CDR3. The rearrangement uses TRBV18 and TRBJ1-1, with D possibly matching TRBD1 (5 bases). In germline, CDR1 is KGHSH, CDR2 LQKENI. CDR3 length: 13 amino acids. Trimming stripped 3 bases from V and 4 bases from J, with 9 bases between. CDR3 coding DNA: TGTGCCAGCTCACCGGGCCAGGGCACTGAAGCTTTCTTT. Residues: CASSPGQGTEAFF.

This rearrangement joins TRBV7-2 to TRBJ1-1; no reliable D call. Germline V gene data show CDR1 as SGHTA and CDR2 as FQGNSA. The V and J ends lost 1 base and 2 bases respectively, with 11 bases between them. This CDR3 region has 15 residues. Here the CDR3 DNA reads TGTGCCAGCAGCTTAGAGCAGCGGGTCAACACTGAAGCTTTCTTT. This encodes CASSLEQRVNTEAFF.

This clone occurred once. The rearrangement uses TRBV28 and TRBJ1-4; 11 bases match TRBD1. The CDR3 has 14 amino acids. Germline V gene data show CDR1 as MDHEN and CDR2 as SYDVKM. Trimming took 8 bases from V and 8 from J; bases not matched to a gene: 7. The CDR3 coding sequence is TGTGCCAGCGAATCGGGACAGGGGGAAGAAAAACTGTTTTTT. Translation gives CASESGQGEEKLFF.

The chain employs TRBV7-2 and TRBJ2-3; tentatively, D is TRBD2 (7 bases). Trimming cost V 3 bases and J 5 bases, with 12 bases left between them. This CDR3 is 14 amino acids long. Germline CDR1 and CDR2: SGHTA and FQGNSA. CDR3 in amino acids: CASSFGGPRDTQYF. CDR3 sequence (DNA): TGTGCCAGCAGCTTCGGGGGGCCAAGAGATACGCAGTATTTT.

The sample holds one count of this clone. CDR3 residues: CASSLEPVGQGSYNEQFF. The DNA for the CDR3 is TGTGCCAGCAGCTTAGAACCCGTCGGACAGGGGTCTTACAATGAGCAGTTCTTC. The chain couples TRBV7-2 to TRBJ2-1; 9 bases are shared with TRBD1. The CDR3 has 18 amino acids. The V gene end was trimmed by 1 base and the J gene end by 4 bases; junction bases not matched to a gene: 11. CDR1 and CDR2 (germline): SGHTA, FQGNSA.

Only one count was recorded for this clone. This chain uses TRBV5-6 with TRBJ1-3; 7 positions match TRBD1. The ends lost 2 bases at V and 0 bases at J; junction bases unmatched: 5. The CDR3 is 16 amino acids. Per the germline V gene, CDR1 is SGHDT and CDR2 is YYEEEE. The DNA of the CDR3 is TGTGCCAGCAGCTTTCGGACAGGCCTCTCTGGAAACACCATATATTTT. Encoded protein: CASSFRTGLSGNTIYF.

The V gene is TRBV11-2, the J gene TRBJ2-7; 8 nucleotides align to TRBD1. The CDR3 totals 14 residues. Trimming removed 3 bases from V and 7 bases from J; junction bases left unmatched: 8. Germline CDR1 is SGHAT and CDR2 is FQNNGV. The CDR3 DNA reads as TGTGCCAGCAGCTTCGAGCCTACAGGGGGTGAGCAGTACTTC. Amino acids: CASSFEPTGGEQYF.

This clone was recorded a few times. CDR3 sequence reads: CASSLVLRRIRSKTEAFF. CDR3 nucleotides: TGTGCCAGCAGCTTGGTCCTTAGGAGGATTCGGTCGAAAACTGAAGCTTTCTTT. The rearrangement uses TRBV5-5 and TRBJ1-1, with D hard to call. The CDR3 sequence is 18 residues long. With 0 bases removed from V and 5 bases from J, the gap between germline ends came to 23 bases. Germline V CDR1 and CDR2: SGHKS, YYEKEE (reference sequence).

The chain has TRBV27 and TRBJ2-3; TRBD2 matches at 8 bases. Germline V lookup: CDR1 MNHEY, CDR2 SMNVEV (reference sequence). With V trimmed by 3 bases and J by 4 bases, 6 bases remained unmatched. The CDR3 is 15 residues long. The CDR3 bases are TGTGCCAGCAGTTTCCTAAGCGGGAGTTCAGATACGCAGTATTTT. As protein: CASSFLSGSSDTQYF.

This chain links TRBV19 with TRBJ2-2; possibly TRBD1 for D (5 bases). Germline CDR1 is LNHDA and CDR2 is SQIVND (reference sequence). The CDR3 has 14 residues. V was pared by 2 bases and J by 6 bases, with 10 bases between. Here the CDR3 reads CASSIFRDAGELFF. The CDR3 region has the DNA TGTGCCAGTAGTATATTCAGGGATGCCGGGGAGCTGTTTTTT.

In this sample, this clone turned up once. V is TRBV10-3 and J is TRBJ1-1, with TRBD1 matching over 8 bases. After removal of 2 bases from V and 1 base from J, the junction contained 3 bases not matched to a gene. From germline, CDR1 is ENHRY and CDR2 SYGVKD. The CDR3 loop spans 15 amino acids. CDR3 coding DNA: TGTGCCATCAGTGAGAGGGACAGGCAGAACACTGAAGCTTTCTTT. Its protein product is CAISERDRQNTEAFF.

The chain joins TRBV30 to TRBJ1-5; D call uncertain. The germline V gene has CDR1 GTSNPN and CDR2 SVGIG (reference sequence). V was trimmed by 3 bases and J by 2 bases, leaving 11 bases between them. The CDR3 runs 14 residues. CDR3 sequence (DNA): TGTGCCTGGAGCCGCGGGCAGGGCAATCAGCCCCAGCATTTT. Its translation: CAWSRGQGNQPQHF.

The chain is built from TRBV9 and TRBJ1-1; D ambiguous. CDR1 is SGDLS and CDR2 is YYNGEE in the germline V gene. V lost 0 bases, J lost 1 base, and 19 bases lay in between. This CDR3 has 18 residues. The CDR3: CASSVERPLGGKNTEAFF. CDR3 DNA: TGTGCCAGCAGCGTAGAGAGACCGCTTGGAGGGAAGAACACTGAAGCTTTCTTT.

This chain links TRBV5-5 with TRBJ1-2; TRBD1 agrees at 9 bases. This CDR3 has 15 amino acids. CDR1 SGHKS and CDR2 YYEKEE come from the germline V gene (reference sequence). J lost 7 bases, V lost 4 bases, and 11 bases had no gene match. The CDR3 DNA is TGTGCCAGCAGCGGTACACAGGGGGCGCCCAGTGGCTACACCTTC. Translating gives CASSGTQGAPSGYTF.

The CDR3 loop is CASSEALGTDYSNQPQHF. In nucleotides, the CDR3 is TGTGCCAGCAGTGAAGCGCTTGGGACAGATTATAGCAATCAGCCCCAGCATTTT. The rearrangement joins TRBV2 to TRBJ1-5; TRBD1 matches 7 bases. Germline trimming cut 0 bases from V and 0 bases from J; bases unmatched to any gene: 8. The CDR3 consists of 18 residues. From germline, CDR1 is SNHLY and CDR2 FYNNEI.

This chain joins TRBV6-5 and TRBJ1-1; D gene unclear. The CDR3 extends over 14 amino acids. Germline lookup yields CDR1 MNHEY and CDR2 SVGAGI. Trimming cost V 0 bases and J 5 bases, with 10 bases left between them. CDR3 residues: CASSYSGGGTEAFF. For the CDR3, the DNA is TGTGCCAGCAGTTACTCCGGTGGCGGGACTGAAGCTTTCTTT.

J is TRBJ1-1 and V is TRBV6-5, with D possibly being TRBD1 (6 bases). Trimming pared 8 bases from V and 1 base from J, leaving 17 bases between. The CDR3 is 15 residues long. Germline lookup yields CDR1 MNHEY and CDR2 SVGAGI. CDR3 in amino acids: CASCLGHRGNTEAFF. CDR3 in DNA: TGTGCCAGCTGCCTGGGACATCGGGGGAACACTGAAGCTTTCTTT.

The chain carries TRBV14 and TRBJ1-1; possibly TRBD1 for D (6 bases). V lost 5 bases, J lost 6 bases, and 19 bases lay in between. This CDR3 spans 15 amino acids. The germline V gene has CDR1 SGHDN and CDR2 FVKESK. CDR3 amino acids: CASSYIDRPGAEAFF. The CDR3 bases are TGTGCCAGCAGCTATATAGACAGGCCGGGCGCTGAAGCTTTCTTT.

V gene TRBV11-2 combines with J gene TRBJ2-1; 7 nucleotides align to TRBD2. Germline trimming cut 4 bases from V and 4 bases from J; bases unmatched to any gene: 10. This CDR3 contains 16 residues. Germline values: CDR1 SGHAT, CDR2 FQNNGV. The CDR3 protein is CASSSPSSGNYNEQFF. CDR3 DNA sequence: TGTGCCAGCAGCTCCCCTTCTAGCGGCAATTACAATGAGCAGTTCTTC.

CDR3 nucleotide sequence: TGTGCCAGCAGCCCCGCCGAGAGGAGCGCCACTGAAGCTTTCTTT. Amino acid sequence: CASSPAERSATEAFF. The chain links TRBV7-9 to TRBJ1-1, with no clear D. This CDR3 has 15 residues. V was trimmed by 5 bases and J by 4 bases, leaving 17 bases between them. Germline V gives CDR1 SEHNR, CDR2 FQNEAQ (reference sequence).

The genes are TRBV7-2 and TRBJ2-1; D perhaps matches TRBD1 (5 bases). Looked up from germline, CDR1 is SGHTA and CDR2 is FQGNSA. With 8 bases removed from V and 3 bases from J, the gap between germline ends came to 17 bases. The CDR3 spans 15 residues. CDR3 residues: CASGRTPGDYNEQFF. The CDR3 bases are TGTGCCAGCGGAAGGACACCCGGTGACTACAATGAGCAGTTCTTC.

The J gene is TRBJ1-4, the V gene TRBV6-4; 8 nucleotides line up with TRBD1. CDR1 is MRHNA and CDR2 is SNTAGT in the germline V gene. This CDR3 has 15 amino acids. Germline trimming cut 4 bases from V and 8 bases from J; bases unmatched to any gene: 9. The CDR3 DNA reads TGTGCCAGCAGTGCGGCGGCAGGGGGCCGAGAAAAACTGTTTTTT. It codes for CASSAAAGGREKLFF.

The rearrangement links TRBV19 to TRBJ1-1; 9 bases agree with TRBD1. J lost 0 bases, V lost 4 bases, and 6 bases had no gene match. From germline, CDR1 is LNHDA and CDR2 SQIVND (reference sequence). This CDR3 comprises 16 residues. This CDR3 reads CASSKGQGFMNTEAFF. The CDR3 bases are TGTGCCAGTAGTAAGGGACAGGGTTTTATGAACACTGAAGCTTTCTTT.

This clone has just one count. V usage is TRBV28 and J usage is TRBJ1-4; D uncertain. V lost 5 bases and J 13 bases, leaving 11 bases between the germline ends. The germline CDR1 and CDR2 sequences are MDHEN and SYDVKM. This CDR3 has 11 residues. DNA for the CDR3: TGTGCCAGCAGTCACCAGGCAGGACTGTTTTTT. Protein: CASSHQAGLFF.